The rows below give T cell receptor beta chains drawn from one sample of a study of T cells in localized non-small cell lung cancer. Data came from immunoSEQ multiplex PCR; TCRdb stores just in-frame clones and leaves some out. The sample lists 50,000 to 55,000 clones, approximately 83% occurring once. The sequences come from peripheral blood mononuclear cells, collected before any cancer treatment. The source is a man aged 35-69 years with stage III lung adenocarcinoma. Both conserved end residues are trimmed from each CDR3.

V gene	CDR3 protein
TRBV27	ASSLLSGSRSTQY
TRBV29-1	SVETPSSEQY
TRBV5-8	ASSSHMTDSTNYGYT
TRBV19	ASSSLAGTGDITGELF
TRBV14	ASSQAPGTGPGNTIY
TRBV4-2	ASSQDLGEKLF
TRBV7-6	ASSQTPNTEAF
TRBV10-2	ASSEADRGLPETQY
TRBV14	ASSPERRTEQY
TRBV4-2	ASSERMRDEKLF
TRBV6-5	ASSYSYSGKQPQH
TRBV9	ASSSGGEIDTQY
TRBV5-6	ASSIDSHNEKLF
TRBV4-1	ASSQEARGTEAF
TRBV2	ASSATSRGLTSTDTQY
TRBV6-1	ASPEGVSTEAF
TRBV5-1	ASSSSQGSQETQY
TRBV5-6	ASTSGVGGELF
TRBV10-3	AIRRDRETEAF
TRBV6-5	ASGPASGANVLT
TRBV25-1	ATGQGKPGELF
TRBV5-1	ASSTGQEVDTQY
TRBV5-6	ASSFAPGGGGTDTQY
TRBV29-1	SVDDGLGANVLT
TRBV6-1	ASSEWGTGMHEQF
TRBV7-3	ASSLMDGGLGTEAF
TRBV29-1	SVWSGVGYEQY
TRBV4-1	ASSQDLDKYYGYT
TRBV13	ASSLPGREETQY
TRBV12-5	ASGWTGSSPLH
TRBV14	ASSPMGISYGYT
TRBV29-1	SVPAAGEHTIY
TRBV5-1	ASSSRTSGTDTQY